This is a list of T cell receptor beta chains from one sample in a study of CD8+CD57+ T cells in acquired aplastic anemia. One entry per CDR3 protein, called by TCRdb with MiXCR from the reads. Of around 180,000 distinct CDR3 sequences listed, roughly 63% are singletons. Sequenced sample: sorted CD4+, CD8+, or CD8+CD57+ T cells (not recorded which) from PBMCs. The receptors come from a human donor in good health. Each CDR3 is given with its conserved first and last residue. D genes are given only for firm matches. Clone size appears in some rows only: once, few, many, or a class for an expanded clone.

v_call	j_call	d_call	clone_size	cdr3_aa	cdr3_nt
TRBV7-3	TRBJ1-2	TRBD1	.	CASTWGTAEGYTF	TGTGCCAGCACCTGGGGGACAGCTGAGGGCTACACCTTC
TRBV2	TRBJ2-7	.	many	CASGNPGVPEQYF	TGTGCCAGCGGGAACCCAGGGGTTCCCGAGCAGTACTTC
TRBV19	TRBJ1-2	TRBD1	once	CASILGQGRSGYTF	TGTGCCAGTATCCTGGGACAGGGACGCTCTGGCTACACCTTC
TRBV2	TRBJ2-1	.	once	CASRGRLRDEQFF	TGTGCCAGCAGGGGACGACTGCGCGATGAGCAGTTCTTC
TRBV2	TRBJ1-4	.	.	CASSPDDGVFF	TGTGCCAGCAGTCCGGACGACGGGGTGTTTTTT
TRBV20-1	TRBJ1-1	.	.	CSATRDQNTEAFF	TGCAGTGCTACCAGGGACCAAAACACTGAAGCTTTCTTT
TRBV29-1	TRBJ1-2	.	.	CSVDDIYYGYTF	TGCAGCGTTGACGACATCTACTATGGCTACACCTTC
TRBV7-2	TRBJ2-7	TRBD2	.	CASSFLGTSGGFFSHEQYF	TGTGCCAGCAGCTTTTTAGGGACTAGCGGGGGATTTTTTAGCCACGAGCAGTACTTC
TRBV5-4	TRBJ1-6	.	.	CASSLAGAFNSPLHF	TGTGCCAGCAGCTTAGCGGGGGCGTTCAATTCACCCCTCCACTTT
TRBV2	TRBJ2-5	.	.	CARSFSRQETQYF	TGTGCCAGATCTTTTAGTCGCCAAGAGACCCAGTACTTC
TRBV28	TRBJ2-1	.	.	CASSSAGTRGVNEQFF	TGTGCCAGCAGTTCCGCCGGGACCCGAGGGGTTAATGAGCAGTTCTTC
TRBV9	TRBJ2-1	.	many	CASSPSRGLAVWNEQFF	TGTGCCAGCAGCCCGAGTAGGGGGCTAGCGGTGTGGAATGAGCAGTTCTTC
TRBV7-8	TRBJ2-2	.	.	CASSLGKGTTGELFF	TGTGCCAGCAGCTTAGGGAAGGGGACCACCGGGGAGCTGTTTTTT
TRBV7-3	TRBJ2-7	.	.	CASSLEGGALEQYF	TGTGCCAGCAGCTTAGAGGGGGGAGCTTTGGAGCAGTACTTC
TRBV12-3/TRBV12-4	TRBJ1-6	.	.	CASSLWDSPPLHF	TGTGCCAGCAGTTTATGGGATTCCCCACCCCTCCACTTT
TRBV9	TRBJ1-1	TRBD1	.	CASSSGEDRGPFF	TGTGCCAGCAGCTCCGGAGAGGACAGGGGGCCCTTCTTT
TRBV14	TRBJ2-5	TRBD1	.	CASSRGDRLETQYF	TGTGCCAGCAGCCGTGGGGACAGGCTAGAGACCCAGTACTTC
TRBV20-1	TRBJ1-1	.	.	CSAEIQNTEAFF	TGCAGTGCAGAGATACAGAACACTGAAGCTTTCTTT
TRBV25-1	TRBJ2-1	.	once	CASSEFTGYTYNEQFF	TGTGCCAGCAGTGAATTCACAGGGTACACCTACAATGAGCAGTTCTTC
TRBV7-2	TRBJ2-1	TRBD2	.	CASSPEAGGFSNEQFF	TGTGCCAGCAGCCCCGAAGCGGGAGGGTTCTCCAATGAGCAGTTCTTC
TRBV24-1	TRBJ2-3	.	once	CASQDGADTQYF	TGTGCCTCTCAGGACGGGGCAGATACGCAGTATTTT
TRBV7-9	TRBJ2-7	TRBD1	.	CASRTTGTGYEQYF	TGTGCCAGCAGGACGACAGGGACGGGGTACGAGCAGTACTTC
TRBV7-2	TRBJ1-2	TRBD1	.	CASSRPGGVGGEGYTF	TGTGCCAGCAGCCGCCCCGGAGGGGTAGGGGGCGAGGGCTACACCTTC
TRBV11-2	TRBJ1-6	.	.	CASSLIQGDSPLHF	TGTGCCAGCAGCTTAATCCAGGGTGATTCACCCCTCCACTTT
TRBV7-9	TRBJ1-4	.	many	CASSLDDRAATNEKLFF	TGTGCCAGCAGCTTAGACGACAGAGCAGCAACTAATGAAAAACTGTTTTTT
TRBV29-1	TRBJ2-1	TRBD2	.	CSSPGLAGYNEQFF	TGCAGCTCCCCGGGACTAGCGGGATACAATGAGCAGTTCTTC
TRBV20-1	TRBJ1-6	TRBD1	few	CSAYTGGEGSPLHF	TGCAGTGCTTATACAGGGGGCGAGGGGTCACCCCTCCACTTT
TRBV24-1	TRBJ2-3	TRBD2	.	CATRTSGSTDTQYF	TGTGCCACCAGGACTAGCGGGAGCACAGATACGCAGTATTTT
TRBV29-1	TRBJ2-1	TRBD1	.	CSVERDRGINEQFF	TGCAGCGTGGAGCGGGACAGGGGAATAAATGAGCAGTTCTTC
TRBV20-1	TRBJ2-7	.	.	CSARRTGYGQYF	TGCAGTGCTAGACGCACGGGCTACGGGCAGTACTTC